The 6 T cell receptor beta chains presented below share a single source sample, sequenced in a study of blood T cells in healthy people across ages. Next came a second PCR, run for about 6 to 12 cycles, which used a sample-barcoded 5' primer along with a J-beta primer mix. TCRdb reanalysed the 5' RACE reads using MiXCR and keeps one entry per CDR3 protein. The sample yields under 1,000,000 distinct CDR3 sequences, about 45% seen once. The sequenced sample consisted of blood. The receptors here all came from a man aged 80 or over in good health.

Concerning this clonotype: Sequence at one end of the junction differs from germline and may be a read error. V gene TRBV20-1 combines with J gene TRBJ2-3; D is possibly TRBD2 (5 bases). This CDR3 spans 15 amino acids. Germline V gives CDR1 DFQATT, CDR2 SNEGSKA (reference sequence). The CDR3 loop is CSTRTPGHRTDTQYF. The CDR3 nucleotides read TGCAGTACTAGGACCCCCGGGCATCGCACAGATACGCAGTATTTT.

In DNA, the CDR3 is TGCAGTGCTAGTAGCCGGCAGGGCGCGTGGAGCACTGAAGCTTTCTTT. Translated: CSASSRQGAWSTEAFF. The chain employs TRBV20-1 and TRBJ1-1, with D perhaps TRBD1 (5 bases). There are 16 residues in the CDR3. Germline lookup yields CDR1 DFQATT and CDR2 SNEGSKA (reference sequence). Deletions cut 3 bases from V and 4 bases from J, with 21 bases between.

The CDR3 DNA sequence: TGCGCCAGCAGCTTGTCACAGGGGGAAAGCACAGATACGCAGTATTTT. Amino acid sequence: CASSLSQGESTDTQYF. The chain links TRBV5-1 to TRBJ2-3; TRBD1 matches at 8 bases. Germline V gene lookup returns CDR1 SGHRS and CDR2 YFSETQ. J was trimmed by 0 bases and V by 1 base; bases with no gene match: 4. The CDR3 loop spans 16 amino acids.

This clonotype has a count of ten or more. V gene TRBV18 combines with J gene TRBJ2-3; possible D gene TRBD2, 5 bases. Trimming removed 3 bases from V and 8 bases from J, with 12 bases in between. The CDR3 consists of 13 residues. Germline V gene sequence: CDR1 KGHSH, CDR2 LQKENI. CDR3 protein: CASSPRDRGTQYF. The CDR3 DNA sequence: TGTGCCAGCTCACCTCGGGATCGTGGTACGCAGTATTTT. The entire variable domain, with the rest obtained from reference TRBV18 and TRBJ2-3, is as follows: NAGVMQNPRHLVRRRGQEARLRCSPMKGHSHVYWYRQLPEEGLKFMVYLQKENIIDESGMPKERFSAEFPKEGPSILRIQQVVRGDSAAYFCASSPRDRGTQYFGPGTRLTVL.

This chain uses TRBV12-3 or TRBV12-4 with TRBJ2-7; D is perhaps TRBD2 (5 bases). The CDR3 is made up of 12 amino acids. Trimming stripped 6 bases from V and 5 bases from J, with 11 bases between. CDR3: CASRLRADEQYF. The CDR3 DNA reads TGTGCCAGCAGATTGAGGGCAGACGAGCAGTACTTC.

The chain combines TRBV27 with TRBJ2-5; 8 nucleotides align to TRBD2. Per the germline V gene, CDR1 is MNHEY and CDR2 is SMNVEV (reference sequence). The J segment lost 11 bases and the V segment lost 2 bases, leaving 16 bases of the junction unmatched. The CDR3 runs to 16 residues. The chain's CDR3 is CASSLAPGLESGEQYF. The CDR3, as DNA: TGTGCCAGCAGTTTAGCTCCGGGACTAGAATCGGGGGAGCAGTACTTC.